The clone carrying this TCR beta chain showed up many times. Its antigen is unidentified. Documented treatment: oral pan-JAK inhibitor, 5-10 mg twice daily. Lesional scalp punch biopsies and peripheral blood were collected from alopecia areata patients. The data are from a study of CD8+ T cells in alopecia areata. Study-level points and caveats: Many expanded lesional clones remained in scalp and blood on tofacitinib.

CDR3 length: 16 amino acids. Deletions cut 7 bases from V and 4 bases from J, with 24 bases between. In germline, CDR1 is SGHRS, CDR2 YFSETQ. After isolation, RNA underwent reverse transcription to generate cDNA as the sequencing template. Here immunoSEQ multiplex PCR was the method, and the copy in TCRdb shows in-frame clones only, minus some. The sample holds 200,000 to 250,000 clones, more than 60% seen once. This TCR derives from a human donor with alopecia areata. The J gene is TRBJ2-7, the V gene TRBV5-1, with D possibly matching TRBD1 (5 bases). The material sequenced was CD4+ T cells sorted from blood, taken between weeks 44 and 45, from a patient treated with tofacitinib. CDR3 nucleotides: TGCGCCAGCGGAGCGTTCGTTAGGGGAAGACCTTACGAGCAGTACTTC. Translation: CASGAFVRGRPYEQYF.